The 13 T cell receptor beta chains given below trace back to one sample, sequenced in a study of blood T cell repertoires in COVID-19. Assay used: immunoSEQ multiplex PCR; TCRdb lists only in-frame clones, some missing. The data contain approximately 110,000 clones, more than 65% of them seen just once; the ten biggest clones take up 7.9%. Material: peripheral blood. The receptors here all came from a woman at least 80 years old with active or convalescent COVID-19.

The chain joins TRBV3-1 (or the pseudogene TRBV3-2) to TRBJ1-5; 8 nucleotides agree with TRBD1. This CDR3 has 15 amino acids. V shed 0 bases and J 3 bases; nucleotides not matched to a gene: 1. CDR1 and CDR2 from the germline V gene are LGHDT and YNNKEL (reference sequence). The CDR3 spells CASSQEGQDNQPQHF. In nucleotides, the CDR3 is TGTGCCAGCAGCCAAGAGGGACAGGACAATCAGCCCCAGCATTTT.

This clone was detected a few times. The chain joins TRBV7-2 to TRBJ2-3; possible D gene TRBD2, 6 bases. The CDR3 consists of 15 residues. Looked up from germline, CDR1 is SGHTA and CDR2 is FQGNSA. V lost 0 bases and J 6 bases, leaving 13 bases between the germline ends. The CDR3 reads CASSLALLAWDTQYF. The CDR3, as DNA: TGTGCCAGCAGCTTAGCGCTCCTAGCGTGGGATACGCAGTATTTT. Drawing the rest from reference TRBV7-2 and TRBJ2-3, the complete variable domain is GAGVSQSPSNKVTEKGKDVELRCDPISGHTALYWYRQSLGQGLEFLIYFQGNSAPDKSGLPSDRFSAERTGGSVSTLTIQRTQQEDSAVYLCASSLALLAWDTQYFGPGTRLTVL.

The rearrangement links TRBV4-2 to TRBJ2-1, with TRBD2 as a possible D gene (6 bases). Germline CDR1 LGHNA, CDR2 YNFKEQ. Trimming cost V 0 bases and J 2 bases, with 11 bases left between them. The CDR3 runs to 16 residues. The CDR3, as DNA: TGTGCCAGCAGCCAAGAAGGCGGGATCACCTACAATGAGCAGTTCTTC. Residues: CASSQEGGITYNEQFF.

The J gene is TRBJ2-1, the V gene TRBV5-1; 9 bases are a match to TRBD1. Losses at the gene ends were 2 bases for V and 1 base for J; bases not matched to a gene: 1. The CDR3 has 15 amino acids. Germline CDR1 reads SGHRS; CDR2 reads YFSETQ. The CDR3 sequence is CASSFGTGSYNEQFF. CDR3 nucleotides: TGCGCCAGCAGCTTTGGGACAGGGTCCTACAATGAGCAGTTCTTC.

This clone occurred once. This sequence joins TRBV2 and TRBJ2-1, with 12 positions matching TRBD2. J gave up 7 bases and V 5 bases, and 9 bases lay outside the gene matches. Germline-derived CDR1 and CDR2 are SNHLY and FYNNEI. CDR3 length equals 16 residues. CDR3 in amino acids: CASSKDLAGGPNEQFF. CDR3 DNA sequence: TGTGCCAGCAGTAAAGATCTAGCGGGAGGGCCGAATGAGCAGTTCTTC.

The V gene is TRBV18, the J gene TRBJ1-5; the D is unclear. Germline-derived CDR1 and CDR2 are KGHSH and LQKENI. The CDR3 covers 15 residues. Trimming removed 9 bases from V and 2 bases from J, with 17 bases in between. The CDR3 sequence: CASDSGEMGNQPQHF. DNA for the CDR3: TGTGCCAGTGATTCCGGGGAGATGGGCAATCAGCCCCAGCATTTT. The full variable domain, in which reference TRBV18 and TRBJ1-5 provide the parts outside the CDR3, is NAGVMQNPRHLVRRRGQEARLRCSPMKGHSHVYWYRQLPEEGLKFMVYLQKENIIDESGMPKERFSAEFPKEGPSILRIQQVVRGDSAAYFCASDSGEMGNQPQHFGDGTRLSIL.

The chain employs TRBV16 and TRBJ1-2, with a possible D match to TRBD1 (5 bases). V lost 2 bases to trimming and J lost 4 bases, with 11 bases between them. The CDR3 has 14 amino acids. CDR1 and CDR2 from the germline V gene are KGHSY and FQNENV. CDR3 in amino acids: CASSQQGAGYGYTF. CDR3 DNA: TGTGCCAGCAGCCAACAGGGAGCGGGCTATGGCTACACCTTC.

Only a few counts were recorded for this clone. The chain links TRBV7-3 to TRBJ2-1, with 7 positions matching TRBD2. Germline values: CDR1 SGHTA, CDR2 FQGTGA. This CDR3 region has 13 residues. The junction had 3 bases not matched to a gene; V was cut back by 3 bases and J by 7 bases. This CDR3 is CASSFGLGNEQFF. As DNA, the CDR3 is TGTGCCAGCAGCTTTGGACTAGGAAATGAGCAGTTCTTC. Filled out from reference TRBV7-3 and TRBJ2-1, the complete variable domain reads GAGVSQTPSNKVTEKGKYVELRCDPISGHTALYWYRQSLGQGPEFLIYFQGTGAADDSGLPNDRFFAVRPEGSVSTLKIQRTERGDSAVYLCASSFGLGNEQFFGPGTRLTVL.

A few counts support this clone. The CDR3 nucleotides read TGTGCCACCAGCAGAGATTGGGTTTGGGGACAGCGTAATAGTGAGCAGTACTTC. Its translation: CATSRDWVWGQRNSEQYF. The chain couples TRBV15 to TRBJ2-7; TRBD1 matches at 7 bases. The CDR3 loop spans 18 amino acids. CDR1 and CDR2 from the germline V gene are LNHNV and YYDKDF (reference sequence). Trimming took 0 bases from V and 7 from J; bases not matched to a gene: 18.

The chain employs TRBV28 and TRBJ1-6; D is unclear. V dropped 7 bases and J dropped 10 bases, with 14 bases sitting between them. CDR3 size: 13 residues. Germline CDR1 reads MDHEN; CDR2 reads SYDVKM. CDR3 protein: CASISSRGSPLHF. DNA of the CDR3: TGTGCCAGCATATCCTCGCGGGGATCACCCCTCCACTTT.

The V and J genes are TRBV2 and TRBJ1-6; D call uncertain. The CDR3 length is 15 residues. V lost 4 bases and J 0 bases, leaving 7 bases between the germline ends. CDR1 is SNHLY and CDR2 is FYNNEI in the germline V gene. The CDR3 reads CASSGPYSYNSPLHF. CDR3 DNA: TGTGCCAGCAGTGGGCCGTACTCCTATAATTCACCCCTCCACTTT.

This chain uses TRBV11-3 with TRBJ2-1; TRBD2 aligns across 8 bases. The CDR3 is made up of 15 amino acids. J gave up 4 bases and V 5 bases, and 7 bases lay outside the gene matches. Germline values: CDR1 SGHNT, CDR2 YENEEA. DNA for the CDR3: TGTGCCAGCAGCCCCCGGACTAGCAGGTACAATGAGCAGTTCTTC. It translates to CASSPRTSRYNEQFF.

The chain combines TRBV6-2 or TRBV6-3 with TRBJ2-7, with 12 nucleotides matching TRBD2. This CDR3 contains 15 residues. Germline-derived CDR1 and CDR2 are MNHEY and SVGEGT. V shed 5 bases and J 3 bases; nucleotides not matched to a gene: 5. This chain's CDR3 is CASSTGTSGFYEQYF. The CDR3 DNA reads TGTGCCAGCAGTACCGGGACTAGCGGGTTCTACGAGCAGTACTTC.